A selection of T cell receptor beta chains follows, all from one sample in a study of identical twins. TCRdb re-called the 5' RACE reads through MiXCR, storing one row per CDR3 protein. The table records 690,000 or so distinct CDR3 sequences, 8.6% of them present only once. These data are also associated with another study on yellow fever vaccine responses in identical twins.

Sample: PBMCs. These receptors were obtained from a woman younger than 35 in good health. Each CDR3 is given with its conserved first and last residue. The D gene is left open where the match is weak. The size of a clone is reported for some rows only, either as once, few or many, or as a class for expanded clones.

V: TRBV20-1; J: TRBJ2-3; D: -; size: few; DNA: TGCAGTGCTAGAGTGCTGGAAGAAACGCAGTATTTT; CDR3: CSARVLEETQYF
V: TRBV10-3; J: TRBJ2-7; D: TRBD1; size: -; DNA: TGTGCCACCCTTATGGGACAGGGGAAAAGCTACGAGCAGTACTTC; CDR3: CATLMGQGKSYEQYF
V: TRBV12-3/TRBV12-4; J: TRBJ2-2; D: -; size: few; DNA: TGTGCCAGCAGGATGGCGGGCGACGGTGGCTTGGAGCTGTTTTTT; CDR3: CASRMAGDGGLELFF
V: TRBV16; J: TRBJ2-1; D: -; size: many; DNA: TGTGCCAGCAGCCGGGGGCCTAGCTCCTACAATGAGCAGTTCTTC; CDR3: CASSRGPSSYNEQFF
V: TRBV20-1; J: TRBJ1-5; D: TRBD1; size: few; DNA: TGCAGTGCTGGCGGACAGGGGAATCAGCCCCAGCATTTT; CDR3: CSAGGQGNQPQHF
V: TRBV5-5; J: TRBJ1-1; D: TRBD1; size: -; DNA: TGTGCCAGCAGGGGGGACAGGGCGCTAGCTGAAGCTTTCTTT; CDR3: CASRGDRALAEAFF
V: TRBV11-2; J: TRBJ2-2; D: -; size: -; DNA: TGTGCCAGCAGCTTACGCCCTGAAGGGGAGCTGTTTTTT; CDR3: CASSLRPEGELFF
V: TRBV6-2/TRBV6-3; J: TRBJ2-1; D: -; size: -; DNA: TGTGCCAGCAGTAGGGGGGGGTTCTACAATGAGCAGTTCTTC; CDR3: CASSRGGFYNEQFF
V: TRBV20-1; J: TRBJ2-7; D: TRBD2; size: -; DNA: TGCAGTGCTAGAGATCTCTGGGGGGGGGGATACGAGCAGTACTTC; CDR3: CSARDLWGGGYEQYF
V: TRBV7-8; J: TRBJ2-7; D: -; size: -; DNA: TGTGCCAGCAGCCCGGCGGCCCGGGACAACTCCTACGAGCAGTACTTC; CDR3: CASSPAARDNSYEQYF
V: TRBV7-9; J: TRBJ1-6; D: TRBD1; size: many; DNA: TGTGCCAGCAGCCCGGGACAGATTAATTCACCCCTCCACTTT; CDR3: CASSPGQINSPLHF
V: TRBV9; J: TRBJ2-2; D: -; size: -; DNA: TGTGCCAGCAGCGGAGGGATCATGAACACCGGGGAGCTGTTTTTT; CDR3: CASSGGIMNTGELFF
V: TRBV7-6; J: TRBJ1-1; D: -; size: few; DNA: TGTGCCAGCAGCTTAGTTGGCAGGGGATCCATGAACACTGAAGCTTTCTTT; CDR3: CASSLVGRGSMNTEAFF
V: TRBV14; J: TRBJ2-4; D: TRBD2; size: many; DNA: TGTGCCAGCAGTCTAGCGGGAGCTGACATTCAGTACTTC; CDR3: CASSLAGADIQYF
V: TRBV28; J: TRBJ2-4; D: -; size: many; DNA: TGTGCCAGCAGTTTGCTCGGAGCCAAAAACATTCAGTACTTC; CDR3: CASSLLGAKNIQYF
V: TRBV14; J: TRBJ2-3; D: TRBD2; size: few; DNA: TGTGCCAGCAGCCCCGGCGCGGGACTAGCGTACACAGATACGCAGTATTTT; CDR3: CASSPGAGLAYTDTQYF
V: TRBV15; J: TRBJ1-1; D: -; size: few; DNA: TGTGCCACCAGCAGAGTGTCGGGGATTGGGAACACTGAAGCTTTCTTT; CDR3: CATSRVSGIGNTEAFF
V: TRBV27; J: TRBJ2-7; D: TRBD1; size: -; DNA: TGTGCCAGCAGTTTAGAGACAGGGGGCTTCTACGAGCAGTACTTC; CDR3: CASSLETGGFYEQYF
V: TRBV6-2/TRBV6-3; J: TRBJ2-7; D: TRBD2; size: -; DNA: TGTGCCAGCAGCCCCTGGGGACTAGTATCCTACGAGCAGTACTTC; CDR3: CASSPWGLVSYEQYF
V: TRBV4-3; J: TRBJ2-3; D: -; size: many; DNA: TGCGCCAGCAGCCAAGCGGGATTAAGACAGGATACGCAGTATTTT; CDR3: CASSQAGLRQDTQYF
V: TRBV5-1; J: TRBJ2-7; D: TRBD1; size: few; DNA: TGCGCCAGCAGCCCAAGACAGGGAAGCTCCTACGAGCAGTACTTC; CDR3: CASSPRQGSSYEQYF
V: TRBV29-1; J: TRBJ1-2; D: -; size: few; DNA: TGCAGCGTCGTCAGGCAGGCTAACTATGGCTACACCTTC; CDR3: CSVVRQANYGYTF